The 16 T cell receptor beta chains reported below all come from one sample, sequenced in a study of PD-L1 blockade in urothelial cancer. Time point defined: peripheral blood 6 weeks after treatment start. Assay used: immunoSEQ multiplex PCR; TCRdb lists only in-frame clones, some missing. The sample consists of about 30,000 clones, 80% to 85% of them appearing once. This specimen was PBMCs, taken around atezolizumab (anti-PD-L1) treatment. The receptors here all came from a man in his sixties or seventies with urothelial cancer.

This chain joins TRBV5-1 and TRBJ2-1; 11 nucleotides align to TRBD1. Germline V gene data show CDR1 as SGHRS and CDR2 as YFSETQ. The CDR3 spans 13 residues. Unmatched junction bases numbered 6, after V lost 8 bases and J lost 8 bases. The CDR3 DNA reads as TGCGCCAGTGGAGGACAGGGGGCTCATGAGCAGTTCTTC. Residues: CASGGQGAHEQFF.

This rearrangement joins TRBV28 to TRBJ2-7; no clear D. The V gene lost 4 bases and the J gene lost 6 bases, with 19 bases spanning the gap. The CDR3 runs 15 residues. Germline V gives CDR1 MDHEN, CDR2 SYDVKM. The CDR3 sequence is CASSSPPPARAEQYF. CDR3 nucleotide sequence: TGTGCCAGCAGTTCGCCCCCCCCCGCTAGAGCCGAGCAGTACTTC.

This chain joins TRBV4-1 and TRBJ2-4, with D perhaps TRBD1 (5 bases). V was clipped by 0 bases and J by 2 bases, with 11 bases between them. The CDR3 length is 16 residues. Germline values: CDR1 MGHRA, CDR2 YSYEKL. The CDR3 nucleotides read TGCGCCAGCAGCCAAGAGGAGCAGGGTTCCAAAAACATTCAGTACTTC. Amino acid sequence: CASSQEEQGSKNIQYF.

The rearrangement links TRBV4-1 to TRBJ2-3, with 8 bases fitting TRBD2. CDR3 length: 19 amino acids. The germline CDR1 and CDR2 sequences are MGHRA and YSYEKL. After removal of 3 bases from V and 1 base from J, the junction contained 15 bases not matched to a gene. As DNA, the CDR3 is TGCGCCAGCAGCCAGAGAGGAGGTCTGGCGGGAGGCGGCACAGATACGCAGTATTTT. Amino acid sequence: CASSQRGGLAGGGTDTQYF.

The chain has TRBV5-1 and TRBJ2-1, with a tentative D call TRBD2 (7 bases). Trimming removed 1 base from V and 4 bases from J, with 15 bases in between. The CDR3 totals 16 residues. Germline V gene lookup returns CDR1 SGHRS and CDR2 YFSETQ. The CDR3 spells CASSLMPAGAYNEQFF. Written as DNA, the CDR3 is TGCGCCAGCAGCTTGATGCCGGCGGGGGCATACAATGAGCAGTTCTTC.

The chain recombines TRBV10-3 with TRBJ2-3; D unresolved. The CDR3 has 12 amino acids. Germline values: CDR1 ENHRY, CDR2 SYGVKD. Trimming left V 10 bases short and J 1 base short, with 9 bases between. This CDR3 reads CATAAGTDTQYF. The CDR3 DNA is TGTGCCACGGCGGCGGGCACAGATACGCAGTATTTT.

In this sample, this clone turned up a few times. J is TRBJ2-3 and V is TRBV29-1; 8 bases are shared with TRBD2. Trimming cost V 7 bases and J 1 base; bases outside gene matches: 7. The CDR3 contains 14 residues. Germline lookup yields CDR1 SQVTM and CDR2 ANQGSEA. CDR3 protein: CSGSGTRGTDTQYF. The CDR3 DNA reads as TGCAGCGGATCGGGGACTAGGGGCACAGATACGCAGTATTTT.

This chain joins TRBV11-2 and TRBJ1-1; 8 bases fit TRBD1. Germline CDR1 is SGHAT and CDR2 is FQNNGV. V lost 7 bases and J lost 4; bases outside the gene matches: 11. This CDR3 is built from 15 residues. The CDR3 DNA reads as TGTGCCAGCACCCCACTTGGACAGGGTGCCACTGAAGCTTTCTTT. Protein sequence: CASTPLGQGATEAFF.

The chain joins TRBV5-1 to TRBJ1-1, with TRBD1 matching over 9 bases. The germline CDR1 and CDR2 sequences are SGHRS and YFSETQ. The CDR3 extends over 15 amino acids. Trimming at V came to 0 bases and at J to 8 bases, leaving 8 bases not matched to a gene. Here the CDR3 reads CASSLETGGLGEAFF. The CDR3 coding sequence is TGCGCCAGCAGCTTGGAGACAGGGGGATTGGGGGAAGCTTTCTTT.

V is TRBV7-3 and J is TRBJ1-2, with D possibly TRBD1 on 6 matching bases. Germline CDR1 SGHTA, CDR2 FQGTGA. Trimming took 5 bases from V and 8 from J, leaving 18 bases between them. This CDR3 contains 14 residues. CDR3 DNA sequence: TGTGCCAGCAGCCCGGAGGACAGTTCAGGGGGCTACACCTTC. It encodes CASSPEDSSGGYTF. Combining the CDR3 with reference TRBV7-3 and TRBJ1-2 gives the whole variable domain GAGVSQTPSNKVTEKGKYVELRCDPISGHTALYWYRQSLGQGPEFLIYFQGTGAADDSGLPNDRFFAVRPEGSVSTLKIQRTERGDSAVYLCASSPEDSSGGYTFGSGTRLTVV.

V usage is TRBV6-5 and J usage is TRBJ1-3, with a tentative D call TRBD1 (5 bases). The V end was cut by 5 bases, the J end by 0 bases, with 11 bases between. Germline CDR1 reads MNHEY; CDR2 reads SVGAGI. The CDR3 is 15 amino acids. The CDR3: CASSAKGSSGNTIYF. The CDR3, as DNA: TGTGCCAGCAGTGCCAAGGGGTCCTCTGGAAACACCATATATTTT.

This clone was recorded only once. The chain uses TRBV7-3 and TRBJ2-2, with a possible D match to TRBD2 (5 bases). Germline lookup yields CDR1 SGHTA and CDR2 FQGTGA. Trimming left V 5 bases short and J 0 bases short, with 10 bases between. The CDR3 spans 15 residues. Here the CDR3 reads CASSPQRANTGELFF. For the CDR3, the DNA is TGTGCCAGCAGCCCCCAGAGGGCGAACACCGGGGAGCTGTTTTTT.

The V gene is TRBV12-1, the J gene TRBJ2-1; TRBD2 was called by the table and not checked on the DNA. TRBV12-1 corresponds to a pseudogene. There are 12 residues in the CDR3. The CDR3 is CASSLSCCGQFF. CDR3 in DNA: TGTGCCAGCAGCCTTAGTTGCTGTGGGCAGTTCTTC.

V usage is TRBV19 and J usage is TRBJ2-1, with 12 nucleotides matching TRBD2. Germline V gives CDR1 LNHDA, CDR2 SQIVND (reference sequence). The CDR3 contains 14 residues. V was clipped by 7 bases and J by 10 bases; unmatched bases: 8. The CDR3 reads CASTMALAGGEQFF. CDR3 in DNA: TGTGCCAGTACCATGGCCCTAGCGGGGGGGGAGCAGTTCTTC.

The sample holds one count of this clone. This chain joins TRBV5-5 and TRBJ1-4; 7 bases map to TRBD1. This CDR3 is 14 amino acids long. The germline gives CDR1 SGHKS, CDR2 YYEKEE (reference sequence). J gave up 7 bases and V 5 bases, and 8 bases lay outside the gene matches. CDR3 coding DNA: TGTGCCAGCAGACTAACAGGGGTGGGTGAAAAACTGTTTTTT. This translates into CASRLTGVGEKLFF.

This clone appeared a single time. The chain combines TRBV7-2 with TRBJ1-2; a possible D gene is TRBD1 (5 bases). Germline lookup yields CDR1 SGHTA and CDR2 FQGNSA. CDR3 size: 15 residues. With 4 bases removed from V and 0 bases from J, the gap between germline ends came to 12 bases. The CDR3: CASSSPQGSNYGYTF. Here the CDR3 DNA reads TGTGCCAGCAGCTCCCCTCAGGGTTCTAACTATGGCTACACCTTC.